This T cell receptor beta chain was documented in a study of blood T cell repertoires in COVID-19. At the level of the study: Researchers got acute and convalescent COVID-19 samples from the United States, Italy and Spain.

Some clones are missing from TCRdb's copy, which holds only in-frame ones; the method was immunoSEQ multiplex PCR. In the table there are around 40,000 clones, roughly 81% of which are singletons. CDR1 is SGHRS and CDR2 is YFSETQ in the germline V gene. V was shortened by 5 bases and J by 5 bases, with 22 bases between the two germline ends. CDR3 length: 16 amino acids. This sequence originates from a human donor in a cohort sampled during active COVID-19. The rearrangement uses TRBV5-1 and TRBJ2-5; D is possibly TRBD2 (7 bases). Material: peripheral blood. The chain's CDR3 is CASSRGLAVPGETQYF. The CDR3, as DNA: TGCGCCAGCAGTCGGGGGCTAGCGGTCCCGGGGGAGACCCAGTACTTC.